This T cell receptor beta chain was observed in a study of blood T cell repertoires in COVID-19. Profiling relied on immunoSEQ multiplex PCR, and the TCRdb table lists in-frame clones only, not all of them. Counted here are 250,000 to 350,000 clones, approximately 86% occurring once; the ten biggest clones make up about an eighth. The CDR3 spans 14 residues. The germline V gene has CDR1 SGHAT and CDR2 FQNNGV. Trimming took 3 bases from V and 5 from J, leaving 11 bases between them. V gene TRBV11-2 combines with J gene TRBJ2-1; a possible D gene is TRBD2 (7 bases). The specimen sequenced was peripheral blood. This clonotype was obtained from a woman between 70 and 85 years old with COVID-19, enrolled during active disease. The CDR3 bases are TGTGCCAGCAGCTTGGCGGGGGCCCACAATGAGCAGTTCTTC. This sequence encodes CASSLAGAHNEQFF. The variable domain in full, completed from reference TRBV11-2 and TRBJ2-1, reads EAGVAQSPRYKIIEKRQSVAFWCNPISGHATLYWYQQILGQGPKLLIQFQNNGVVDDSQLPKDRFSAERLKGVDSTLKIQPAKLEDSAVYLCASSLAGAHNEQFFGPGTRLTVL.